This is a list of T cell receptor beta chains from one sample in a study of T cells in Graves' hyperthyroidism and ophthalmopathy. TCRdb independently ran MiXCR on the multiplex PCR reads; one entry per CDR3 protein. The sample consists of some 350,000 distinct CDR3 sequences, roughly 15% of them appearing once. Source material: blood. Every receptor here comes from a middle-aged woman with Graves' ophthalmopathy. Both conserved end residues are part of each CDR3. The D gene is left open where the match is weak. Clone size, where shown, is once, few, many, or a class for clones that have expanded.

cdr3_nt	cdr3_aa	v_call	j_call	clone_size	d_call
TGTGCCAGCAGTTTATTGTCGGGGGGGGGGGCGAACACTGAAGCTTTCTTT	CASSLLSGGGANTEAFF	TRBV28	TRBJ1-1	many	.
TGTGCCACCACAGGGGGCTCTTCTGGAAACACCATATATTTT	CATTGGSSGNTIYF	TRBV13	TRBJ1-3	.	TRBD1
TGTGCCAGCAGCTCGGCGGGGGCGAGATCCCCTTATAGCAATCAGCCCCAGCATTTT	CASSSAGARSPYSNQPQHF	TRBV7-2	TRBJ1-5	many	.
TGTGCCAGCAGTCGGGGTTCTGCCAAAAACATTCAGTACTTC	CASSRGSAKNIQYF	TRBV6-2/TRBV6-3	TRBJ2-4	many	.
TGTGCCAGCAGTTCCGGGACTAGCGGTATGACCCAGTACTTC	CASSSGTSGMTQYF	TRBV27	TRBJ2-5	many	TRBD2
TGTGCCAGTAGTATTAGCGCCCTCAGCTCCTACAATGAGCAGTTCTTC	CASSISALSSYNEQFF	TRBV19	TRBJ2-1	.	.
TGTGCCAGCAGCCCGGGACTAGTCCCCGGGGAGCTGTTTTTT	CASSPGLVPGELFF	TRBV11-2	TRBJ2-2	many	TRBD2
TGCAGTGTTCTCCAGCTGACTAGCGGGGGCTACGAGCAGTACTTC	CSVLQLTSGGYEQYF	TRBV20-1	TRBJ2-7	.	TRBD2
TGTGCCAGCAGTTTAGTCAGGGAACATGAGCAGTTCTTC	CASSLVREHEQFF	TRBV12-3/TRBV12-4	TRBJ2-1	few	.
TGTGCCAGCAGTTTAGGCCGGAGAACGGACGCTTTCTTT	CASSLGRRTDAFF	TRBV12-3/TRBV12-4	TRBJ1-1	many	.
TGTGCCACCAGCAGAGCGCCGAACAGGGGAGATACGCAGTATTTT	CATSRAPNRGDTQYF	TRBV15	TRBJ2-3	.	TRBD1
TGTGCCAGCAGTGAATTCGGAGCTTTCTTT	CASSEFGAFF	TRBV6-1	TRBJ1-1	many	.
TGTGCCACCAGCAGACCGACAGGAGTTAATGAAAAACTGTTTTTT	CATSRPTGVNEKLFF	TRBV15	TRBJ1-4	few	.
TGTGCCAGCAGCTTAAATGTGGCGGGCATTACCTACGAGCAGTACTTC	CASSLNVAGITYEQYF	TRBV7-2	TRBJ2-7	many	.
TGTGCCAGCAGTTTAAGACCCCCGAGGAATACGCAGTATTTT	CASSLRPPRNTQYF	TRBV12-3/TRBV12-4	TRBJ2-3	many	.
TGTGCCAGCAGCCACTGGACAGGGGTCAATGAGCAGTTCTTC	CASSHWTGVNEQFF	TRBV3-1	TRBJ2-1	few	TRBD1
TGTGCCAGCAGCACCAATCTCGGGAGGGCAGCCAATCAGCCCCAGCATTTT	CASSTNLGRAANQPQHF	TRBV7-9	TRBJ1-5	once	.
TGTGCCAGCAGCCAAGAAGAGGGACTAGCGGGGGCTAATGAGCAGTTCTTC	CASSQEEGLAGANEQFF	TRBV14	TRBJ2-1	.	TRBD2
TGCAGTGCTAGACCGAGGGGGGGATCCCACCTCCACTTT	CSARPRGGSHLHF	TRBV20-1	TRBJ1-6	many	.
TGTGCCAGCAGTTACTACAGGTTTAACACTGAAGCTTTCTTT	CASSYYRFNTEAFF	TRBV6-5	TRBJ1-1	.	.
TGTGCCAGCAGTGACGACAGCTCCACTGGGGACCAAGAGACCCAGTACTTC	CASSDDSSTGDQETQYF	TRBV2	TRBJ2-5	many	.
TGTGCCAGCTCACCACAAGAACTTGAAGCTTTCTTT	CASSPQELEAFF	TRBV18	TRBJ1-1	.	.
TGTGCCAGCAGGAACAGGGTTGATCAGCCCCAGCATTTT	CASRNRVDQPQHF	TRBV6-1	TRBJ1-5	many	.
TGCGCCAGCAGCTCCCGTGGGGGGACCTACGAGCAGTACTTC	CASSSRGGTYEQYF	TRBV5-1	TRBJ2-7	few	.
TGTGCCAGCAGCCCGGGACAGACAACGCCGGCCCAGTACTTC	CASSPGQTTPAQYF	TRBV5-5	TRBJ2-5	few	TRBD1
TGTGCCAGCAGCCAAGAAGCCGGTGGGCGCACTGAAGCTTTCTTT	CASSQEAGGRTEAFF	TRBV3-1	TRBJ1-1	many	.
TGTGCCAGCAGCCGCAACGTCAGGAGCCTGGACGAGCAGTACTTC	CASSRNVRSLDEQYF	TRBV11-1	TRBJ2-7	.	.
TGTGCCACCAGCGTGGGGGCCGGCACCGGGGAGCTGTTTTTT	CATSVGAGTGELFF	TRBV15	TRBJ2-2	many	.
TGCGCCAGCCGTACCAGTTCCCTTCCCCCCTACGAGCAGTACTTC	CASRTSSLPPYEQYF	TRBV5-1	TRBJ2-7	.	.
TGTGCCAGCAGCTGGACAGGGGTCCTCCTATCTGGAAACACCATATATTTT	CASSWTGVLLSGNTIYF	TRBV6-1	TRBJ1-3	many	TRBD1
TGTGCCAGCAGCCAAGGGCTAGCGGTCACCGGGGAGCTGTTTTTT	CASSQGLAVTGELFF	TRBV14	TRBJ2-2	.	TRBD2
TGTGCCAGCAGCATACGACAGGTTTATAGCAATCAGCCCCAGCATTTT	CASSIRQVYSNQPQHF	TRBV7-3	TRBJ1-5	few	.
TGTGCCAGCAGCCCGAGACGCGGGACCCAGTACTTC	CASSPRRGTQYF	TRBV7-2	TRBJ2-5	many	.
TGTGCCAGCAGCTTAGCGGGGGGGAGAGGAAATGAGCAGTTCTTC	CASSLAGGRGNEQFF	TRBV11-2	TRBJ2-1	many	TRBD2
TGTGCCATCAGTGACGGGGACAGTGGCTACGAGCAGTACTTC	CAISDGDSGYEQYF	TRBV10-3	TRBJ2-7	many	TRBD1
TGTGCCAGCAGTGAACAGGGGGCCAGCACAGATACGCAGTATTTT	CASSEQGASTDTQYF	TRBV28	TRBJ2-3	.	TRBD1
TGTGCCAGCAGCGCAATTGCGGGAGCTCTCATATATTTT	CASSAIAGALIYF	TRBV3-1	TRBJ1-3	.	.
TGTGCCAGCACCCACCGGGGGACAGTCTCCTCCAATGAGCAGTTCTTC	CASTHRGTVSSNEQFF	TRBV12-3/TRBV12-4	TRBJ2-1	many	.
TGTGCCATCAGTGAGTCCCTCTTACAGACCACAGATACGCAGTATTTT	CAISESLLQTTDTQYF	TRBV10-3	TRBJ2-3	.	.
TGTGCCAGCAGCCAAGCGGGGCAGCGTCAAAGCACAGATACGCAGTATTTT	CASSQAGQRQSTDTQYF	TRBV3-1	TRBJ2-3	many	.
TGTGCCAGCAGCGCCACTAGCGGGTCCTCCCAAGAGACCCAGTACTTC	CASSATSGSSQETQYF	TRBV9	TRBJ2-5	few	TRBD2
TGCGCCAGCAGCTCATCAGCCACCTATGGCTACACCTTC	CASSSSATYGYTF	TRBV4-1	TRBJ1-2	.	.
TGTGCCAGCACTAAGACAGGGGGTCTCTATGGCTACACCTTC	CASTKTGGLYGYTF	TRBV28	TRBJ1-2	many	TRBD1
TGTGCCAGTAGTATAGATCCAGCGGGGGGGTCCCCACGCACAGATACGCAGTATTTT	CASSIDPAGGSPRTDTQYF	TRBV19	TRBJ2-3	.	TRBD2
TGTGCCAGCAGCCCGTTGGAGACGGCCGAAAAACTGTTTTTT	CASSPLETAEKLFF	TRBV28	TRBJ1-4	many	.
TGTGCCAGTCGACGGGACAGTGGTTCACCCCTCCACTTT	CASRRDSGSPLHF	TRBV19	TRBJ1-6	few	TRBD1
TGTGCCAGCAGAAGTCTGCCAGCCAAAAACATTCAGTACTTC	CASRSLPAKNIQYF	TRBV28	TRBJ2-4	many	.
TGTGCCAGCAGCCCCGACAGGGCGGTAGGCTACACCTTC	CASSPDRAVGYTF	TRBV6-1	TRBJ1-2	many	TRBD1
TGTGCCAGCAGTTACCTCGGGGGCGGAGGCGAGACCCAGTACTTC	CASSYLGGGGETQYF	TRBV6-5	TRBJ2-5	many	.
TGTGCCAGCAGAAAGACAGGGATGAGGAAGGGAGAGACCCAGTACTTC	CASRKTGMRKGETQYF	TRBV6-1	TRBJ2-5	.	TRBD1
TGTGCCAGCCTTAGACTAGCGGGAGGCCCCCATGAGCAGTTCTTC	CASLRLAGGPHEQFF	TRBV2	TRBJ2-1	many	TRBD2
TGTGCCAGCAGTACACACAGGGGACAGCCCCAGCATTTT	CASSTHRGQPQHF	TRBV6-2/TRBV6-3	TRBJ1-5	many	TRBD1
TGTGCCAGCAGCCTGGGCTGGGACAGGAGGTCGGACCTTAATGAAAAACTGTTTTTT	CASSLGWDRRSDLNEKLFF	TRBV5-6	TRBJ1-4	few	TRBD1
TGCAGCGTTGAAGATCGGCGACGTGGGGAGCAGTACTTC	CSVEDRRRGEQYF	TRBV29-1	TRBJ2-7	many	.
TGTGCCAGTAGTATAAGTGCTGGGACAACAGATACGCAGTATTTT	CASSISAGTTDTQYF	TRBV19	TRBJ2-3	.	.